These 23 T cell receptor beta chains share one sample of origin, sequenced in a study of control samples from healthy donors and cancer patients. TCRdb's copy holds only in-frame clones and misses some; the assay was immunoSEQ multiplex PCR. The sample table includes roughly 200,000 clones. Material for sequencing was blood. The receptors here all came from a woman aged 25-40 years in good health.

This sequence joins TRBV28 and TRBJ1-1, with D possibly matching TRBD1 (5 bases). Germline CDR1 MDHEN, CDR2 SYDVKM. The ends were cut back, 2 bases at V and 6 bases at J, with 19 bases in the middle. The CDR3 has 16 amino acids. CDR3 sequence reads: CASSLLTRSRVSEAFF. CDR3 sequence (DNA): TGTGCCAGCAGTTTACTCACACGCTCCAGGGTCTCTGAAGCTTTCTTT.

This rearrangement joins TRBV4-1 to TRBJ1-1; tentatively, D is TRBD1 (6 bases). Trimming pared 2 bases from V and 1 base from J, leaving 11 bases between. Per the germline V gene, CDR1 is MGHRA and CDR2 is YSYEKL. This CDR3 is built from 15 residues. The CDR3 nucleotides are TGCGCCAGCAGCCAACTAGGCAGGGGGAACACTGAAGCTTTCTTT. Its protein is CASSQLGRGNTEAFF.

This sequence joins TRBV5-5 and TRBJ2-7; D remains ambiguous. Germline CDR1 SGHKS, CDR2 YYEKEE (reference sequence). CDR3 length equals 13 residues. With 1 base removed from V and 5 bases from J, the gap between germline ends came to 10 bases. The CDR3 region has the DNA TGTGCCAGCAGCTTGTATCCAGGAGACGAGCAGTACTTC. Its translation is CASSLYPGDEQYF.

The rearrangement links TRBV5-4 to TRBJ1-1; 8 positions match TRBD1. Germline V gives CDR1 SGHNT, CDR2 YYREEE (reference sequence). The CDR3 extends over 14 amino acids. J gave up 4 bases and V 0 bases, and 2 bases lay outside the gene matches. The CDR3 bases are TGTGCCAGCAGCTTGGACAGGGGGACCACTGAAGCTTTCTTT. Protein sequence: CASSLDRGTTEAFF.

The chain recombines TRBV10-2 with TRBJ1-1; no definite D call. CDR3 length equals 12 residues. Germline assignment: CDR1 WSHSY and CDR2 SAAADI. Deletions cut 6 bases from V and 1 base from J, with 6 bases between. CDR3 in amino acids: CASREGNTEAFF. The CDR3 DNA reads TGCGCCAGCAGAGAAGGGAACACTGAAGCTTTCTTT.

The chain couples TRBV5-1 to TRBJ2-7, with 9 bases matching TRBD1. The CDR3 runs 16 residues. Germline V gives CDR1 SGHRS, CDR2 YFSETQ. With 2 bases clipped from V and 4 bases from J, the junction kept 10 bases outside the gene matches. The CDR3 protein is CASSLGSGQGRYEQYF. CDR3 nucleotides: TGCGCCAGCAGCTTAGGGAGCGGACAGGGGCGGTACGAGCAGTACTTC.

This chain joins TRBV30 and TRBJ2-7; D ambiguous. CDR1 and CDR2 (germline): GTSNPN, SVGIG (reference sequence). The CDR3 covers 11 residues. V lost 2 bases, J lost 3 bases, and 5 bases lay in between. The CDR3: CAWSKSYEQYF. DNA of the CDR3: TGTGCCTGGAGTAAGAGCTACGAGCAGTACTTC.

CDR3 sequence reads: CASSFEDRVGNTIYF. The CDR3 nucleotides are TGCGCCAGCAGCTTCGAGGACAGGGTGGGAAACACCATATATTTT. The chain couples TRBV5-1 to TRBJ1-3, with 8 nucleotides matching TRBD1. CDR3 length: 15 residues. The J segment lost 4 bases and the V segment lost 2 bases, leaving 5 bases of the junction unmatched. The germline gives CDR1 SGHRS, CDR2 YFSETQ. Combining the CDR3 with reference TRBV5-1 and TRBJ1-3 gives the whole variable domain KAGVTQTPRYLIKTRGQQVTLSCSPISGHRSVSWYQQTPGQGLQFLFEYFSETQRNKGNFPGRFSGRQFSNSRSEMNVSTLELGDSALYLCASSFEDRVGNTIYFGEGSWLTVV.

The chain joins TRBV2 to TRBJ1-5; D is unclear. The CDR3 has 13 residues. The germline V gene encodes CDR1 SNHLY and CDR2 FYNNEI. V shed 7 bases and J shed 1 base, with 8 bases lying between them. The CDR3 is CASTMESNQPQHF. DNA for the CDR3: TGTGCCAGCACCATGGAGAGCAATCAGCCCCAGCATTTT.

Turning to this clone: Other nucleotide sequences from this sample produce the same CDR3. The chain uses TRBV9 and TRBJ1-5, with unresolved D. This CDR3 is built from 13 residues. Trimming took off 0 bases at V and 1 base at J, with 2 bases between the two ends. CDR1 is SGDLS and CDR2 is YYNGEE in the germline V gene. The CDR3 DNA is TGTGCCAGCAGCGTAGGCAGCAATCAGCCCCAGCATTTT. Residues: CASSVGSNQPQHF.

This chain uses TRBV19 with TRBJ1-5, with 10 bases identical to TRBD1. Germline V lookup: CDR1 LNHDA, CDR2 SQIVND (reference sequence). The CDR3 consists of 17 residues. Trimming removed 7 bases from V and 3 bases from J; junction bases left unmatched: 12. CDR3 in DNA: TGTGCCAGTACCGATTACCGGGACAGGGGTTTCAATCAGCCCCAGCATTTT. This sequence encodes CASTDYRDRGFNQPQHF.

The V gene is TRBV19, the J gene TRBJ1-5, with TRBD1 as a possible D gene (5 bases). V lost 3 bases and J lost 6, with 12 bases in between. Germline-derived CDR1 and CDR2 are LNHDA and SQIVND (reference sequence). The CDR3 spans 14 residues. The CDR3 sequence: CASSMRGLGQPQHF. The CDR3 region has the DNA TGTGCCAGTAGTATGAGGGGTTTAGGTCAGCCCCAGCATTTT.

J is TRBJ2-7 and V is TRBV6-1; D unresolved. Germline V CDR1 and CDR2: MNHNS, SASEGT. Trimming cost V 2 bases and J 4 bases, with 12 bases left between them. This CDR3 has 14 amino acids. The CDR3 nucleotides are TGTGCCAGCAGTGAATATAGAGCGAATTACGAGCAGTACTTC. Protein: CASSEYRANYEQYF.

The chain carries TRBV2 and TRBJ1-4; no reliable D call. Germline loops: CDR1 SNHLY, CDR2 FYNNEI. V lost 1 base to trimming and J lost 6 bases, with 12 bases between them. This CDR3 spans 15 amino acids. The CDR3 sequence: CASSEEWGSDEKLFF. CDR3 coding DNA: TGTGCCAGCAGTGAAGAGTGGGGTTCGGATGAAAAACTGTTTTTT.

The chain links TRBV12-3 or TRBV12-4 to TRBJ2-3; D call uncertain. Between the trimmed V and J ends, which lost 4 bases and 7 bases, there was a span of 3 bases. The CDR3 has 10 amino acids. The CDR3 loop reads CASSSYTQYF. The CDR3 DNA follows: TGTGCCAGCAGTTCCTATACGCAGTATTTT.

This CDR3 reads CASSISGGFWNEQFF. CDR3 in DNA: TGTGCCAGTAGTATCAGCGGGGGGTTCTGGAATGAGCAGTTCTTC. The chain recombines TRBV19 with TRBJ2-1, with 9 bases aligning to TRBD2. Unmatched junction bases numbered 7, after V lost 3 bases and J lost 7 bases. The CDR3 length is 15 residues. CDR1 and CDR2 (germline): LNHDA, SQIVND (reference sequence).

The chain employs TRBV27 and TRBJ1-6; weak D call: TRBD1 (6 bases). This CDR3 has 17 amino acids. The germline gives CDR1 MNHEY, CDR2 SMNVEV (reference sequence). V lost 2 bases to trimming and J lost 4 bases, with 15 bases between them. CDR3 nucleotides: TGTGCCAGCAGTTTAGGTCTATCGGGGGCGTATAATTCACCCCTCCACTTT. Protein: CASSLGLSGAYNSPLHF.

Remarks on this clone: One junction end does not reproduce the germline sequence, and a read error may be involved. Distinct nucleotide sequences in the sample also encode this CDR3. This chain links TRBV30 with TRBJ1-2; maybe TRBD1 (6 bases). Germline V gene data show CDR1 as GTSNPN and CDR2 as SVGIG (reference sequence). This CDR3 contains 13 residues. The CDR3 nucleotides read TGCGCCTGGAGCATCCCCCCGACAGGTCGCTACACCTTC. This sequence encodes CAWSIPPTGRYTF.

This chain joins TRBV7-2 and TRBJ1-2; D not certain. The V end was cut by 0 bases, the J end by 3 bases, with 20 bases between. The CDR3 is 18 residues long. Looked up from germline, CDR1 is SGHTA and CDR2 is FQGNSA. The CDR3 loop is CASSLAPRLLRFYYGYTF. The CDR3 region has the DNA TGTGCCAGCAGCTTAGCCCCTCGTCTCCTCCGATTTTACTATGGCTACACCTTC. The full variable domain, rest sourced from reference TRBV7-2 and TRBJ1-2, is GAGVSQSPSNKVTEKGKDVELRCDPISGHTALYWYRQSLGQGLEFLIYFQGNSAPDKSGLPSDRFSAERTGGSVSTLTIQRTQQEDSAVYLCASSLAPRLLRFYYGYTFGSGTRLTVV.

Details on this clone: Other DNA sequences in the same sample also yield this CDR3. This chain links TRBV18 with TRBJ1-1; unclear D gene. Germline V gene sequence: CDR1 KGHSH, CDR2 LQKENI. This CDR3 region has 12 residues. Trimming stripped 2 bases from V and 1 base from J, with 2 bases between. The CDR3 loop reads CASSPGNTEAFF. The CDR3 DNA is TGTGCCAGCTCACCAGGGAACACTGAAGCTTTCTTT. The full variable domain, its missing parts supplied by reference TRBV18 and TRBJ1-1, is NAGVMQNPRHLVRRRGQEARLRCSPMKGHSHVYWYRQLPEEGLKFMVYLQKENIIDESGMPKERFSAEFPKEGPSILRIQQVVRGDSAAYFCASSPGNTEAFFGQGTRLTVV.

The chain carries TRBV3-1 (or the pseudogene TRBV3-2) and TRBJ2-7; D gene unclear. Trimming pared 4 bases from V and 0 bases from J, leaving 13 bases between. This CDR3 region has 15 residues. Germline CDR1 reads LGHDT; CDR2 reads YNNKEL (reference sequence). This CDR3 reads CASSRLGLDSYEQYF. The CDR3 DNA sequence: TGTGCCAGCAGCCGTCTGGGTTTAGACTCCTACGAGCAGTACTTC.

The chain employs TRBV12-3 or TRBV12-4 and TRBJ1-5; 7 bases agree with TRBD1. The V segment lost 6 bases and the J segment 12 bases; nucleotides outside the gene matches: 8. The CDR3 is 12 amino acids. CDR3 amino acids: CASSPPGQVQHF. The CDR3 region has the DNA TGTGCCAGCAGCCCCCCCGGACAGGTCCAGCATTTT.

The rearrangement uses TRBV4-1 and TRBJ1-3; maybe TRBD1 (5 bases). V was shortened by 2 bases and J by 0 bases, with 11 bases between the two germline ends. The germline V gene has CDR1 MGHRA and CDR2 YSYEKL. CDR3 length: 16 residues. The CDR3 sequence is CASSQRDGVSGNTIYF. In nucleotides, the CDR3 is TGCGCCAGCAGCCAACGGGACGGAGTCTCTGGAAACACCATATATTTT.